Listed below are T cell receptor beta chains from one sample, sequenced in a study of regulatory T cells in long-lasting Graves disease. TCRdb re-analysed the multiplex PCR reads in MiXCR, keeping a single row per CDR3 protein. This table has under 450,000 distinct CDR3 sequences, about a quarter appearing once. The sample was peripheral blood mononuclear cells (PBMCs), taken when the disease was refractory, from a patient treated with antithyroid drugs. The receptor source for this set is a female donor with Graves disease. CDR3s include the opening cysteine and the closing phenylalanine or tryptophan. The order of the fields is V gene, D gene, clone size, J gene, CDR3 DNA, CDR3 protein. D genes are given only for firm matches. Clone size is not always given. Where it is, it says once, few, many or a class for expanded clones.

v_gene: TRBV30
d_gene: -
abundance: -
j_gene: TRBJ1-6
CDR3nt: TGTGCCTGGAGTCTGACAGGCAATGATTCACCCCTCCACTTT
CDR3aa: CAWSLTGNDSPLHF

v_gene: TRBV2
d_gene: -
abundance: -
j_gene: TRBJ1-5
CDR3nt: TGTGCCAGCAGTGAATACTCACTTAGCAATCAGCCCCAGCATTTT
CDR3aa: CASSEYSLSNQPQHF

v_gene: TRBV7-2
d_gene: TRBD2
abundance: many
j_gene: TRBJ2-5
CDR3nt: TGTGCCAGCAGTGTAGCGGGACAAGAGACCCAGTACTTC
CDR3aa: CASSVAGQETQYF

v_gene: TRBV20-1
d_gene: -
abundance: many
j_gene: TRBJ2-5
CDR3nt: TGCAGTGCACCCTTGAGGGGGCAAGAGACCCAGTACTTC
CDR3aa: CSAPLRGQETQYF

v_gene: TRBV19
d_gene: TRBD1
abundance: -
j_gene: TRBJ2-2
CDR3nt: TGTGCCAGTAGTATCGGACAGGGGTCGGGCACCGGGGAGCTGTTTTTT
CDR3aa: CASSIGQGSGTGELFF

v_gene: TRBV6-2/TRBV6-3
d_gene: -
abundance: few
j_gene: TRBJ2-7
CDR3nt: TGTGCCAGCAGTTACACGGGGAAGCAGTACTTC
CDR3aa: CASSYTGKQYF

v_gene: TRBV2
d_gene: -
abundance: many
j_gene: TRBJ1-1
CDR3nt: TGTGCCAGCAGTGGATGGACTGAGAACACTGAAGCTTTCTTT
CDR3aa: CASSGWTENTEAFF

v_gene: TRBV30
d_gene: -
abundance: -
j_gene: TRBJ2-7
CDR3nt: TGTGCCTGGAGTGTATTCGGGACTGGGAGCTCCTACGAGCAGTACTTC
CDR3aa: CAWSVFGTGSSYEQYF

v_gene: TRBV3-1
d_gene: -
abundance: once
j_gene: TRBJ2-5
CDR3nt: TGTGCCAGCAGCCAAGTTTTGGGAGAGACCCAGCACTTC
CDR3aa: CASSQVLGETQHF

v_gene: TRBV28
d_gene: -
abundance: many
j_gene: TRBJ1-6
CDR3nt: TGTGCCAGCAGTCTGGTCGGGGGTTCACCCCTCCACTTT
CDR3aa: CASSLVGGSPLHF

v_gene: TRBV15
d_gene: TRBD1
abundance: -
j_gene: TRBJ2-5
CDR3nt: TGTGCCACCAGCACGGGACAGGGGAAGGGAGAGACCCAGTACTTC
CDR3aa: CATSTGQGKGETQYF

v_gene: TRBV6-1
d_gene: -
abundance: -
j_gene: TRBJ2-7
CDR3nt: TGTGCCAGCAGCCGCTCGTCGAACGAGCAGTACTTC
CDR3aa: CASSRSSNEQYF

v_gene: TRBV7-8
d_gene: TRBD1
abundance: many
j_gene: TRBJ1-4
CDR3nt: TGTGCCAGCAGCCAACCGGGACAGACAAATGAAAAACTGTTTTTT
CDR3aa: CASSQPGQTNEKLFF

v_gene: TRBV11-3
d_gene: TRBD2
abundance: -
j_gene: TRBJ2-3
CDR3nt: TGTGCCAGCAGCCTGGCTAGCGGTATCACAGATACGCAGTATTTT
CDR3aa: CASSLASGITDTQYF

v_gene: TRBV7-9
d_gene: TRBD2
abundance: -
j_gene: TRBJ2-7
CDR3nt: TGTGCCAGCAGCTCAAGCGGGACTTTCGCCTCCGAGCAGTACTTC
CDR3aa: CASSSSGTFASEQYF

v_gene: TRBV7-2
d_gene: -
abundance: many
j_gene: TRBJ2-5
CDR3nt: TGTGCCAGCAGCCAACACGGAGATGGGGAGACCCAGTACTTC
CDR3aa: CASSQHGDGETQYF

v_gene: TRBV29-1
d_gene: -
abundance: many
j_gene: TRBJ1-1
CDR3nt: TGCAGCGCCTATCGTTGGAACACTGAAGCTTTCTTT
CDR3aa: CSAYRWNTEAFF

v_gene: TRBV6-2/TRBV6-3
d_gene: -
abundance: -
j_gene: TRBJ1-5
CDR3nt: TGTGCCAGCAGTCCACCGACACCCGAGGGGGATCAGCCCCAGCATTTT
CDR3aa: CASSPPTPEGDQPQHF

v_gene: TRBV18
d_gene: -
abundance: -
j_gene: TRBJ2-5
CDR3nt: TGTGCCAGCTCACCACTGGACGGGGAGACCCAGTACTTC
CDR3aa: CASSPLDGETQYF

v_gene: TRBV6-1
d_gene: TRBD1
abundance: many
j_gene: TRBJ1-6
CDR3nt: TGTGCCAGCAGTGCTTCGACAGGGGCTACCTCACCCCTCCACTTT
CDR3aa: CASSASTGATSPLHF

v_gene: TRBV19
d_gene: -
abundance: -
j_gene: TRBJ2-4
CDR3nt: TGTGCCAGTAGGAATTCAGGGGGGAACATTCAGTACTTC
CDR3aa: CASRNSGGNIQYF

v_gene: TRBV20-1
d_gene: -
abundance: few
j_gene: TRBJ1-5
CDR3nt: TGCAGTGCGGACATCCGGGCGGGCAATCAGCCCCAGCATTTT
CDR3aa: CSADIRAGNQPQHF

v_gene: TRBV7-2
d_gene: -
abundance: -
j_gene: TRBJ2-3
CDR3nt: TGTGCCAGCAGCTTAAAACCCTCAGATACGCAGTATTTT
CDR3aa: CASSLKPSDTQYF

v_gene: TRBV12-3/TRBV12-4
d_gene: -
abundance: once
j_gene: TRBJ2-5
CDR3nt: TGTGCCAGCAGTTTTCCGCTAGTCGGGTACCAAGAGACCCAGTACTTC
CDR3aa: CASSFPLVGYQETQYF

v_gene: TRBV12-3/TRBV12-4
d_gene: -
abundance: many
j_gene: TRBJ1-2
CDR3nt: TGTGCCAGCAGTGGACGGGACTCTAACTATGGCTACACCTTC
CDR3aa: CASSGRDSNYGYTF

v_gene: TRBV30
d_gene: TRBD2
abundance: -
j_gene: TRBJ2-2
CDR3nt: TGTGCCTGGAGTTCGGGGGGAACCGGGGAGCTGTTTTTT
CDR3aa: CAWSSGGTGELFF

v_gene: TRBV6-1
d_gene: TRBD2
abundance: once
j_gene: TRBJ2-6
CDR3nt: TGTGCCAGCAGGTCGGCTAGCGGGAACTCTGGGGCCAACGTCCTGACTTTC
CDR3aa: CASRSASGNSGANVLTF

v_gene: TRBV2
d_gene: TRBD1
abundance: many
j_gene: TRBJ2-7
CDR3nt: TGTGCCAGCAGTCTTACCGGGACAGGGGTTTACGAGCAGTACTTC
CDR3aa: CASSLTGTGVYEQYF

v_gene: TRBV3-1
d_gene: -
abundance: -
j_gene: TRBJ2-6
CDR3nt: TGTGCCAGCAGCTCGCACCCTGGGGCCAACGTCCTGACTTTC
CDR3aa: CASSSHPGANVLTF

v_gene: TRBV7-2
d_gene: -
abundance: -
j_gene: TRBJ1-5
CDR3nt: TGTGCCAGCAGCTTAATGGCAGGGAGTCAGCCCCAGCATTTT
CDR3aa: CASSLMAGSQPQHF

v_gene: TRBV2
d_gene: TRBD1
abundance: many
j_gene: TRBJ2-7
CDR3nt: TGTGCCAGCAGTGAAAGGCAGGGGGTCTACGAGCAGTACTTC
CDR3aa: CASSERQGVYEQYF

v_gene: TRBV9
d_gene: -
abundance: few
j_gene: TRBJ1-5
CDR3nt: TGTGCCAGCAGCGTAGGGGGACTTGGCAATCAGCCCCAGCATTTT
CDR3aa: CASSVGGLGNQPQHF

v_gene: TRBV20-1
d_gene: TRBD2
abundance: -
j_gene: TRBJ2-1
CDR3nt: TGCAGTGCTAGCCTAGCGGGAGCCTACAATGAGCAGTTCTTC
CDR3aa: CSASLAGAYNEQFF

v_gene: TRBV7-3
d_gene: TRBD1
abundance: few
j_gene: TRBJ1-6
CDR3nt: TGTGCCAGCAGCTTAGTCCACAGGGGCGCGTCACCCCTCCACTTT
CDR3aa: CASSLVHRGASPLHF

v_gene: TRBV9
d_gene: TRBD1
abundance: -
j_gene: TRBJ1-6
CDR3nt: TGTGCCAGCAGCGCCCGGGGGACAGGGCCATCACCCCTCCACTTT
CDR3aa: CASSARGTGPSPLHF

v_gene: TRBV28
d_gene: -
abundance: many
j_gene: TRBJ1-6
CDR3nt: TGTGCCAGCAGTTTCGGACAGACAAGCTCCTATAATTCACCCCTCCACTTT
CDR3aa: CASSFGQTSSYNSPLHF

v_gene: TRBV20-1
d_gene: -
abundance: many
j_gene: TRBJ1-4
CDR3nt: TGCAGTGCTGCCTCAACGGGGAATAATGAAAAACTGTTTTTT
CDR3aa: CSAASTGNNEKLFF

v_gene: TRBV28
d_gene: -
abundance: many
j_gene: TRBJ1-2
CDR3nt: TGTGCCACCCTCCATAACCATGGCTACACCTTC
CDR3aa: CATLHNHGYTF

v_gene: TRBV28
d_gene: TRBD2
abundance: few
j_gene: TRBJ2-5
CDR3nt: TGTGCCAGCAGCTTACTAGCGGGAGGGTTGGAGACCCAGTACTTC
CDR3aa: CASSLLAGGLETQYF

v_gene: TRBV12-3/TRBV12-4
d_gene: TRBD1
abundance: -
j_gene: TRBJ1-6
CDR3nt: TGTGCCAGCAGTGATACAGGGGGCAATTCACCCCTCCACTTT
CDR3aa: CASSDTGGNSPLHF

v_gene: TRBV12-3/TRBV12-4
d_gene: -
abundance: -
j_gene: TRBJ1-1
CDR3nt: TGTGCCAGCACCCAAGGGGGGGGGGGTAGGAACACTGAAGCTTTCTTT
CDR3aa: CASTQGGGGRNTEAFF

v_gene: TRBV30
d_gene: -
abundance: few
j_gene: TRBJ1-5
CDR3nt: TGTGCCTGGAAGTCGCCTGGCGCAGGGCCCCAGCATTTT
CDR3aa: CAWKSPGAGPQHF

v_gene: TRBV20-1
d_gene: TRBD2
abundance: -
j_gene: TRBJ2-4
CDR3nt: TGCAGTGCAATAGTGGGCCTAGCGGGGTGGGACATTCAGTACTTC
CDR3aa: CSAIVGLAGWDIQYF

v_gene: TRBV29-1
d_gene: -
abundance: -
j_gene: TRBJ1-1
CDR3nt: TGCAGCGTCGGCATTCCCAGGGCGACGAACACTGAAACTTTCTTT
CDR3aa: CSVGIPRATNTETFF

v_gene: TRBV2
d_gene: -
abundance: many
j_gene: TRBJ1-5
CDR3nt: TGTGCCAGCAGTGAAGAGGGGACCTCCAATCAGCCCCAGCATTTT
CDR3aa: CASSEEGTSNQPQHF